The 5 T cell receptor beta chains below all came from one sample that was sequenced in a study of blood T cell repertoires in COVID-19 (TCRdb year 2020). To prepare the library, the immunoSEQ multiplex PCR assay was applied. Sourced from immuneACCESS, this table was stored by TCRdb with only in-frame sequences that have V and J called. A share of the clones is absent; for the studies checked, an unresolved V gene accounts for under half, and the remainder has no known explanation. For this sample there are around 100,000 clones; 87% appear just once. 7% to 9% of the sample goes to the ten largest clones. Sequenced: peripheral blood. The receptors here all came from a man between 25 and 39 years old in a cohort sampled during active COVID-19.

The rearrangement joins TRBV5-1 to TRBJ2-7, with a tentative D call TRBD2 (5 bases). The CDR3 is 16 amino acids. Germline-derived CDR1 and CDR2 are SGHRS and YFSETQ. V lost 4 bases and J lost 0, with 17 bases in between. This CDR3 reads CASSRRTGIFSYEQYF. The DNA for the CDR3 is TGCGCCAGCAGCAGGAGGACCGGAATCTTCTCCTACGAGCAGTACTTC. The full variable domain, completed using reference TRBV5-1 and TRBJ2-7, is KAGVTQTPRYLIKTRGQQVTLSCSPISGHRSVSWYQQTPGQGLQFLFEYFSETQRNKGNFPGRFSGRQFSNSRSEMNVSTLELGDSALYLCASSRRTGIFSYEQYFGPGTRLTVT.

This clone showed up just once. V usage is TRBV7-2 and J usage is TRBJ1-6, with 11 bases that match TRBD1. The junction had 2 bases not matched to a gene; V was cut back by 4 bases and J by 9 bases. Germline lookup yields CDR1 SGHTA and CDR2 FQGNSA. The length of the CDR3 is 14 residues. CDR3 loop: CASSYGTGGSPLHF. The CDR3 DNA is TGTGCCAGCAGCTATGGGACAGGGGGTTCACCCCTCCACTTT.

CDR3 amino acids: CATSDPGGLRTDTQYF. In nucleotides, the CDR3 is TGTGCCACCAGTGACCCGGGGGGGCTCCGCACAGATACGCAGTATTTT. The genes are TRBV24-1 and TRBJ2-3; the match to TRBD2 covers 8 bases. V dropped 4 bases and J dropped 1; count of bases not matched to a gene: 6. The CDR3 length is 16 residues. Germline V gene lookup returns CDR1 KGHDR and CDR2 SFDVKD.

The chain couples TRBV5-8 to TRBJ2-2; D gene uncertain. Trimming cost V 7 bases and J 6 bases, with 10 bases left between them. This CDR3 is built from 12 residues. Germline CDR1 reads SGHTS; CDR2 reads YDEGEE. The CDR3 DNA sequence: TGTGCCAGCCGTCTGGAGCCCGGGGAGCTGTTTTTT. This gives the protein CASRLEPGELFF.

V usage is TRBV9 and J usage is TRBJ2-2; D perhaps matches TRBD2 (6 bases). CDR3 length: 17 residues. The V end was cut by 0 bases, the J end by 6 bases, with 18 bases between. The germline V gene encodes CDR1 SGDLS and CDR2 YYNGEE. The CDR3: CASSVEVGGVKAGELFF. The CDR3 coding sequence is TGTGCCAGCAGCGTAGAAGTCGGCGGGGTGAAGGCCGGGGAGCTGTTTTTT. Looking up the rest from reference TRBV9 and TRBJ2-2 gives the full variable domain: DSGVTQTPKHLITATGQRVTLRCSPRSGDLSVYWYQQSLDQGLQFLIQYYNGEERAKGNILERFSAQQFPDLHSELNLSSLELGDSALYFCASSVEVGGVKAGELFFGEGSRLTVL.